The sequence of this T cell receptor beta chain was determined in a study of blood T cell repertoires in COVID-19. This table comes from immunoSEQ multiplex PCR, and its TCRdb copy is limited to in-frame clones, with some not included. The repertoire includes some 260,000 clones, 88% of them detected once, and 0.99% sits in the top ten. The germline CDR1 and CDR2 sequences are SGHRS and YFSETQ. The CDR3 consists of 15 residues. The V and J ends lost 0 bases and 1 base respectively, with 8 bases between them. The TCR comes from a woman in her thirties or forties who had recovered from COVID-19. The V and J genes are TRBV5-1 and TRBJ1-5; D not resolved. Sequenced input: peripheral blood. The CDR3 sequence is CASSLAGGSNQPQHF. Written as DNA, the CDR3 is TGCGCCAGCAGCTTGGCCGGAGGGAGCAATCAGCCCCAGCATTTT.